This TCR beta chain was retrieved from a study of blood T cells in healthy people across ages. This clonotype was counted many times. Together with a sample-barcoded 5' primer, a J-beta primer mix was included in a second PCR lasting about 6 to 11 cycles. Every cDNA was tagged by a template-switch adaptor with 12 random nucleotides. From the 5' RACE reads, TCRdb called clonotypes with MiXCR, one entry per CDR3 protein. The sample carries fewer than 750,000 distinct CDR3 sequences, around 50% recorded once. Trimming stripped 3 bases from V and 5 bases from J, with 14 bases between. Germline lookup yields CDR1 LGHDT and CDR2 YNNKEL (reference sequence). CDR3 length: 14 residues. The draw of peripheral blood yielded ten milliliters from each donor.

The chain is built from TRBV3-1 and TRBJ2-7; D is possibly TRBD1 or TRBD2 (6 bases each). Sequencing used blood. This TCR was recovered from a woman older than 75 in good health. The CDR3 spells CASSQFTGAHEQYF. In nucleotides, the CDR3 is TGTGCCAGCAGCCAGTTCACGGGGGCCCACGAGCAGTACTTC.